This TCR beta chain was captured in a study of blood T cell repertoires in COVID-19. Study context: Samples of COVID-19 (acute and convalescent) were obtained from the United States, Italy and Spain. PBMCs, B-cell-depleted T cells, or T cells were the source of the cDNA or gDNA that made up the material.

The CDR3 is 15 residues long. Between the trimmed V and J ends, which lost 5 bases and 1 base, there was a span of 12 bases. The germline gives CDR1 SGHTA, CDR2 FQGNSA. The authors' processing: Amplifying reference gene primers gave estimates of nucleated cell counts. Only in-frame clones appear in the TCRdb table, and some are missing; sequencing was by immunoSEQ multiplex PCR. V and J calls and clone size come straight from that table; D and trimming were deduced from the DNA. The table lists under 85,000 clones, roughly 85% of them singletons. This receptor was obtained from a human donor in a cohort sampled during active COVID-19. The sequencing sample was made of peripheral blood. V usage is TRBV7-2 and J usage is TRBJ2-1; D might be TRBD2 (6 bases). The CDR3 reads CASSPGTPSYNEQFF. The DNA of the CDR3 is TGTGCCAGCAGCCCCGGGACTCCATCCTACAATGAGCAGTTCTTC.